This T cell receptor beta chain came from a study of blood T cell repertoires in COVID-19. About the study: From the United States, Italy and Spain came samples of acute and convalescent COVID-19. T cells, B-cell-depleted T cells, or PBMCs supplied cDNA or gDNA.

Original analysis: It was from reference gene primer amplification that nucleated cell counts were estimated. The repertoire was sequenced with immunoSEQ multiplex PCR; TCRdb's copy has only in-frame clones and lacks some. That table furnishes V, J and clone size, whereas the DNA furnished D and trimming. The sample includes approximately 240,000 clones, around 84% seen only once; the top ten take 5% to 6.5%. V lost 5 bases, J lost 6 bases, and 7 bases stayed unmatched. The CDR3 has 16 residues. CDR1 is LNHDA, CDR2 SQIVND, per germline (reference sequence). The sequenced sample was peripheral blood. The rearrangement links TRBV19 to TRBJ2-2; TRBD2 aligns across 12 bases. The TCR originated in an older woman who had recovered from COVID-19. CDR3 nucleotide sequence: TGTGCCAGTAGTTCACTAGCGGGGGGCCCCCCCGGGGAGCTGTTTTTT. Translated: CASSSLAGGPPGELFF.